The clone carrying this TCR beta chain was detected only a few times. The cohort comprised adults aged 18 to 89 years residing in 20 to 25 US areas. Categorization into cohorts depended on clinical history that participants reported. This sample was taken from a study of blood T cell repertoires in COVID-19. About the study: The origin of the acute and convalescent COVID-19 samples was the United States, Italy and Spain.

Clones were read by immunoSEQ multiplex PCR, and TCRdb kept only the in-frame ones, dropping some. The sample yields a few hundred thousand clones, approximately 86% seen once. This CDR3 comprises 15 residues. Trimming removed 4 bases from V and 1 base from J, with 13 bases in between. Germline values: CDR1 MDHEN, CDR2 SYDVKM. The chain uses TRBV28 and TRBJ1-1; perhaps TRBD1 as D (5 bases). Sequencing was done on a sample of PBMCs or T cells enriched from blood (not recorded which). The TCR was taken from a man between 18 and 35 years old with acute COVID-19. Here the CDR3 reads CASSSRWQGNTEAFF. The CDR3 nucleotides are TGTGCCAGCAGTTCCCGATGGCAGGGGAACACTGAAGCTTTCTTT.